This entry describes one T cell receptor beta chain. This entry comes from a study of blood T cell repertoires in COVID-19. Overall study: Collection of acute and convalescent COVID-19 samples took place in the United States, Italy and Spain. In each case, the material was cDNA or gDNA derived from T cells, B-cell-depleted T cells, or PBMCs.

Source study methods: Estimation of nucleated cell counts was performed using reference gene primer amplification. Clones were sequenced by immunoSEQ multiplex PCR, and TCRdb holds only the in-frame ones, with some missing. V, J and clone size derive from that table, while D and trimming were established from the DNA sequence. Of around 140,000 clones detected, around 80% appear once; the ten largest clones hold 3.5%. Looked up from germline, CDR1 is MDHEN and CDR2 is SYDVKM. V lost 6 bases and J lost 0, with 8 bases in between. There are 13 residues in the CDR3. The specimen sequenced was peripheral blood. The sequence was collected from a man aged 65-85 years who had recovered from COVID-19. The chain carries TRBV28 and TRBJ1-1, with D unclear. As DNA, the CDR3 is TGTGCCAGCAGGTTACGGGTGAACACTGAAGCTTTCTTT. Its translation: CASRLRVNTEAFF. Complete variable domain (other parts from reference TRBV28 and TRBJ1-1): DVKVTQSSRYLVKRTGEKVFLECVQDMDHENMFWYRQDPGLGLRLIYFSYDVKMKEKGDIPEGYSVSREKKERFSLILESASTNQTSMYLCASRLRVNTEAFFGQGTRLTVV.